Shown below are 24 T cell receptor beta chains from a single sample sequenced in a study of T cells in Graves' hyperthyroidism and ophthalmopathy. Researchers amplified the TCR beta CDR3 regions from RNA transcripts. The TCR CDR3 was amplified in a first-round RT-PCR using the HTBI primer set. TCRdb analysed the multiplex PCR reads with MiXCR anew, one entry per CDR3 protein. This sample has around 300,000 distinct CDR3 sequences, with approximately 18% found just once. Sequenced: blood. The receptors here all came from a man aged 50-60 years with Graves' ophthalmopathy.

This clonotype was detected many times. The chain combines TRBV5-1 with TRBJ2-7; the D is unclear. Looked up from germline, CDR1 is SGHRS and CDR2 is YFSETQ. The CDR3 is 13 amino acids. Trimming left V 6 bases short and J 5 bases short, with 15 bases between. CDR3 DNA sequence: TGCGCCAGCATCCGGGCGTCGGAGAACGAGCAGTACTTC. Translated, it gives CASIRASENEQYF.

In this sample, this clonotype turned up many times. This chain connects TRBV6-5 to TRBJ2-7, with D tentatively TRBD2 (7 bases). The CDR3 extends over 15 amino acids. CDR1 and CDR2 from the germline V gene are MNHEY and SVGAGI. V dropped 2 bases and J dropped 5 bases, with 16 bases sitting between them. The CDR3 bases are TGTGCCAGCAGTTACCACGGGGGAGGGGGGGACGAGCAGTACTTC. This encodes CASSYHGGGGDEQYF.

This clonotype was recorded many times. The chain couples TRBV30 to TRBJ1-2; D gene ambiguous. This CDR3 region has 14 residues. Looked up from germline, CDR1 is GTSNPN and CDR2 is SVGIG (reference sequence). V was cut by 6 bases and J by 6 bases, with 20 bases left in between. The CDR3 is CACPRVGLADGYTF. The CDR3 DNA reads TGTGCCTGCCCCAGAGTTGGGTTGGCGGATGGCTACACCTTC.

This clonotype was recorded at least ten times. V is TRBV6-1 and J is TRBJ2-3; 8 bases align to TRBD1. Looked up from germline, CDR1 is MNHNS and CDR2 is SASEGT. With V trimmed by 7 bases and J by 1 base, 10 bases remained unmatched. The CDR3 covers 16 residues. CDR3 region: CASTRFGQGRTDTQYF. The CDR3 DNA follows: TGTGCCAGCACGCGGTTCGGACAGGGTCGCACAGATACGCAGTATTTT.

The chain has TRBV7-9 and TRBJ2-1; TRBD2 agrees at 11 bases. The CDR3 spans 20 residues. Germline lookup yields CDR1 SEHNR and CDR2 FQNEAQ (reference sequence). After removal of 1 base from V and 2 bases from J, the junction contained 13 bases not matched to a gene. The CDR3 coding sequence is TGTGCCAGCAGCTTAGGGCCCAAGCCCGGACTAGCGGGCACCTACAATGAGCAGTTCTTC. Amino acid sequence: CASSLGPKPGLAGTYNEQFF.

The rearrangement uses TRBV5-1 and TRBJ2-7; 7 nucleotides line up with TRBD2. Germline V lookup: CDR1 SGHRS, CDR2 YFSETQ. The CDR3 has 13 residues. With V trimmed by 2 bases and J by 6 bases, 5 bases remained unmatched. In DNA form, the CDR3 reads TGCGCCAGCAGCTTAGCGGGAATAGGCGAGCAGTACTTC. It is translated as CASSLAGIGEQYF.

There are many counts of this clonotype. The junction departs from the called germline gene at one end, perhaps through a read error. The CDR3 is CAARVGSQETQYF. The CDR3 DNA is TGTGCCGCCAGGGTGGGGAGTCAAGAGACCCAGTACTTC. V gene TRBV15 combines with J gene TRBJ2-5; D possibly uses TRBD1 or TRBD2 (5 bases each). This CDR3 spans 13 amino acids. Germline CDR1 is LNHNV and CDR2 is YYDKDF (reference sequence).

Ten or more counts support this clonotype. The J gene is TRBJ2-5, the V gene TRBV7-6; 10 positions match TRBD2. This CDR3 is 18 amino acids long. Trimming at V came to 1 base and at J to 2 bases, leaving 10 bases not matched to a gene. Per germline, CDR1 SGHVS and CDR2 FNYEAQ. For the CDR3, the DNA is TGTGCCAGCAGCTTAGAAGGGGCACTAGCGGGGTATCAAGAGACCCAGTACTTC. Protein sequence: CASSLEGALAGYQETQYF.

Concerning this clonotype: Just one base apart from a much larger clone, this may be a read error. This chain connects TRBV28 to TRBJ2-1, with 8 bases aligning to TRBD2. V was clipped by 1 base and J by 1 base; unmatched bases: 3. The CDR3 extends over 16 amino acids. Looked up from germline, CDR1 is MDHEN and CDR2 is SYDVKM. Here the CDR3 DNA reads TGTGCCAGCAGTTTATCCTTAGCGGGGTCCTACAATGAGCAGTTCTTC. The encoded protein is CASSLSLAGSYNEQFF.

In its sample, this clonotype was seen a few times. The CDR3 DNA follows: TGTGCCAGCAGTGGGAGGACTAGGAACAATGAGCAGTTCTTC. It translates to CASSGRTRNNEQFF. The chain carries TRBV6-1 and TRBJ2-1; 7 nucleotides align to TRBD2. The CDR3 is 14 residues long. The V gene's germline CDR1 is MNHNS and CDR2 SASEGT. Losses at the gene ends were 4 bases for V and 5 bases for J; bases not matched to a gene: 5.

The gene calls are TRBV6-5 and TRBJ1-1; no firm D call. V was clipped by 0 bases and J by 4 bases, with 9 bases between them. This CDR3 region has 14 residues. CDR1 MNHEY and CDR2 SVGAGI come from the germline V gene. This chain's CDR3 is CASSYSARSTEAFF. The CDR3 bases are TGTGCCAGCAGTTACTCAGCTCGGAGCACTGAAGCTTTCTTT.

The chain couples TRBV6-5 to TRBJ2-1; no clear D. The CDR3 covers 14 residues. Trimming removed 2 bases at V and 6 bases at J, with 11 bases between. The germline V gene encodes CDR1 MNHEY and CDR2 SVGAGI. The CDR3 DNA reads as TGTGCCAGCAGTTACATGACCCCTAGCAATGAGCAGTTCTTC. Its protein product is CASSYMTPSNEQFF.

This clonotype was counted ten times or more. The chain carries TRBV18 and TRBJ1-2; 12 bases are shared with TRBD1. CDR3 length: 13 amino acids. J was trimmed by 7 bases and V by 10 bases; bases with no gene match: 7. The germline gives CDR1 KGHSH, CDR2 LQKENI. The CDR3 is CATSGTGGSGYTF. CDR3 in DNA: TGTGCCACCTCCGGGACAGGGGGCAGTGGCTACACCTTC.

V is TRBV19 and J is TRBJ2-7; D unclear. The CDR3 runs to 14 residues. V was cut by 3 bases and J by 3 bases, with 12 bases left in between. Germline assignment: CDR1 LNHDA and CDR2 SQIVND (reference sequence). This CDR3 reads CASSISLAVYEQYF. The CDR3 DNA reads TGTGCCAGTAGTATCTCTTTAGCCGTCTACGAGCAGTACTTC.

This clonotype was observed at least ten times. The rearrangement joins TRBV6-1 to TRBJ2-5; 7 bases fit TRBD1. CDR3 length: 16 amino acids. J gave up 4 bases and V 7 bases, and 15 bases lay outside the gene matches. Germline V gives CDR1 MNHNS, CDR2 SASEGT. The CDR3 is CASTEGYGTDLETQYF. In DNA form, the CDR3 reads TGTGCCAGCACCGAGGGTTATGGGACAGACCTAGAGACCCAGTACTTC.

This clonotype was counted at least ten times. The rearrangement uses TRBV27 and TRBJ2-7; D might be TRBD1 (6 bases). The CDR3 is made up of 14 amino acids. The germline gives CDR1 MNHEY, CDR2 SMNVEV (reference sequence). V was trimmed by 2 bases and J by 5 bases, leaving 13 bases between them. The CDR3 nucleotides read TGTGCCAGCAGTTTAAGGGGGTCTCTCCACGAGCAGTACTTC. This gives the protein CASSLRGSLHEQYF.

This clonotype was detected only a few times. Since a much larger clone is just one base distant, this may be a read error. The chain carries TRBV20-1 and TRBJ2-7; perhaps TRBD1 as D (6 bases). Germline V gives CDR1 DFQATT, CDR2 SNEGSKA (reference sequence). The CDR3 is made up of 14 amino acids. The CDR3, as DNA: TGCAGTGCTAGAAAGATCGGACAGACCTACGCGCAGTACTTC. This codes for CSARKIGQTYAQYF.

The chain recombines TRBV6-1 with TRBJ2-1, with D possibly being TRBD1 or TRBD2 (6 bases each). Between the trimmed V and J ends, which lost 2 bases and 8 bases, there was a span of 19 bases. The germline V gene encodes CDR1 MNHNS and CDR2 SASEGT. CDR3 length: 16 residues. In nucleotides, the CDR3 is TGTGCCAGCAGTGAAAACGCCAGGGTCCGGGGGCATGAGCAGTTCTTC. Protein: CASSENARVRGHEQFF.

This sequence joins TRBV28 and TRBJ1-5, with unresolved D. Trimming cost V 6 bases and J 7 bases, with 19 bases left between them. Germline CDR1 is MDHEN and CDR2 is SYDVKM. The CDR3 covers 15 residues. The CDR3, as DNA: TGTGCCAGCAGCCTCTTCGGTCGTGCTAGACAGCCCCAGCATTTT. Residues: CASSLFGRARQPQHF.

V is TRBV5-6 and J is TRBJ2-7, with no clear D. Per the germline V gene, CDR1 is SGHDT and CDR2 is YYEEEE. The CDR3 covers 13 residues. Trimming took 4 bases from V and 2 from J, leaving 10 bases between them. In nucleotides, the CDR3 is TGTGCCAGCAGCATATTGGCAGCCTACGAGCAGTACTTC. It yields the protein CASSILAAYEQYF.

The sample holds many counts of this clonotype. V is TRBV5-1 and J is TRBJ2-3, with 10 nucleotides matching TRBD2. There are 16 residues in the CDR3. V dropped 5 bases and J dropped 0; count of bases not matched to a gene: 6. Germline V CDR1 and CDR2: SGHRS, YFSETQ. CDR3 region: CASRWTSGSSTDTQYF. DNA for the CDR3: TGCGCCAGCAGGTGGACTAGCGGCTCTAGCACAGATACGCAGTATTTT.

There are many counts of this clonotype. The V call is TRBV7-8, the J call TRBJ2-1, with no clear D. CDR1 is SGHVS and CDR2 is FQNEAQ in the germline V gene. The CDR3 sequence is 16 residues long. V lost 2 bases, J lost 0 bases, and 11 bases lay in between. CDR3 region: CASSLRTASSYNEQFF. In DNA form, the CDR3 reads TGTGCCAGCAGCTTAAGGACCGCGAGCTCCTACAATGAGCAGTTCTTC.

The chain combines TRBV9 with TRBJ2-3, with a tentative D call TRBD1 (5 bases). CDR1 is SGDLS and CDR2 is YYNGEE in the germline V gene. The V and J ends lost 0 bases and 4 bases respectively, with 12 bases between them. The CDR3 is 15 amino acids. Written as DNA, the CDR3 is TGTGCCAGCAGCGTAGGCTCAGGGCACGCAGATACGCAGTATTTT. Translation gives CASSVGSGHADTQYF.

This chain uses TRBV12-3 or TRBV12-4 with TRBJ2-3; 7 bases map to TRBD2. This CDR3 is built from 16 residues. Unmatched junction bases numbered 12, after V lost 7 bases and J lost 2 bases. In nucleotides, the CDR3 is TGTGCCAGCACCTCGGGGAGGGTCCCGGTCACAGATACGCAGTATTTT. This codes for CASTSGRVPVTDTQYF.